This T cell receptor (beta chain) was retrieved from a study of tumor-infiltrating lymphocytes in primary liver carcinoma. Turning to this clonotype: In this CDR3 the conserved last residue, phenylalanine or tryptophan, is missing, so a read error is likely.

Priming with a constant-region primer yielded TCR beta cDNA from roughly 0.45 ug total RNA. Library construction for TCR beta comprised three nested multiplex PCR rounds performed with slightly modified ARM-PCR. TCRdb ran MiXCR on the multiplex PCR reads and lists one entry per CDR3 protein. The sample lists 45,000 to 55,000 distinct CDR3 sequences; less than 75% were seen once. For each extraction, RNA and DNA were obtained together from approximately 20-30 mg of unsorted bulk tissue. Those sampled were patients whose primary liver carcinoma was treated by surgical resection. The sequencing sample was made of liver tumor tissue from sampling region 5. Indicated subset: tumor region T5, tumor centre. The receptor's source is a man in his forties with primary liver carcinoma and hepatitis B virus infection.

The CDR3 is CDSSLARGTEAFI. The CDR3 nucleotides read TGTGACAGCAGCTTAGCACGGGGGACTGAAGCTTTCATT. The rearrangement joins TRBV11-3 to TRBJ1-1; D is possibly TRBD1 (5 bases). Germline CDR1 SGHNT, CDR2 YENEEA. CDR3 length: 13 amino acids.